This section outlines one T cell receptor beta chain sequence together with its context. Its antigen is not known. This specimen belongs to a study of CD8 T cells in Susac syndrome. Whole-study findings and limits: Repertoires of Susac syndrome CD4+ T cells lacked clonal expansion.

In blood CD8+ and CD4+ T cells, TCR beta underwent sequencing. With random hexamers, reverse transcription was performed on about 0.5 to 1 ug of RNA. Amplification of TCR beta CDR3 was carried out by immunoSEQ multiplex PCR, which covered 54 Vbeta and 13 Jbeta segments. TCRdb used MiXCR to reprocess the immunoSEQ multiplex PCR reads, holding one entry per CDR3 protein. The sample records some 250,000 distinct CDR3 sequences, roughly 95% being singletons. V lost 7 bases and J lost 8, with 15 bases in between. The germline V gene has CDR1 MNHNY and CDR2 SVGAGI (reference sequence). This CDR3 region has 13 residues.

The TCR sequence derives from a human donor with Susac syndrome. The chain couples TRBV6-6 to TRBJ2-1; D could derive from TRBD1 or TRBD2 (7 bases each). Sequencing was performed on CD4+ T cells from PBMCs. In DNA, the CDR3 is TGTGCCAGCACGAGGGGAGGGGGCGATGAGCAGTTCTTC. Translated: CASTRGGGDEQFF.